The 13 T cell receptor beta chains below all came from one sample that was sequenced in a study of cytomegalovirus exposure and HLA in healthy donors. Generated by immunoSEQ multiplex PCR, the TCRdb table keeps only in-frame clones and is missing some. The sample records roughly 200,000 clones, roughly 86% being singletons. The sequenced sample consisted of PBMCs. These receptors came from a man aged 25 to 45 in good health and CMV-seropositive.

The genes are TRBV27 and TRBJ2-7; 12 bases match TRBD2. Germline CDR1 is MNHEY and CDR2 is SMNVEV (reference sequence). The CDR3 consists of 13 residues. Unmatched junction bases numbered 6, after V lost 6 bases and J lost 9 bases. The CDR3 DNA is TGTGCCAGCAGGAGGACTAGCGGGAATTTGCAGTACTTC. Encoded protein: CASRRTSGNLQYF.

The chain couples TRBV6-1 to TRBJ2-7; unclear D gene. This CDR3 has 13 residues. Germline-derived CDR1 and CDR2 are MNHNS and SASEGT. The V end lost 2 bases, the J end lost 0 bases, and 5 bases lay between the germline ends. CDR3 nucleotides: TGTGCCAGCAGTGAAAGGAGCTCCTACGAGCAGTACTTC. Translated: CASSERSSYEQYF.

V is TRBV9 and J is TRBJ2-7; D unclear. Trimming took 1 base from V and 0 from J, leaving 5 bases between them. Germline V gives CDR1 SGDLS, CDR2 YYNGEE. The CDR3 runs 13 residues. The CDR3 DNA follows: TGTGCCAGCAGCGTATCACCCTCCTACGAGCAGTACTTC. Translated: CASSVSPSYEQYF.

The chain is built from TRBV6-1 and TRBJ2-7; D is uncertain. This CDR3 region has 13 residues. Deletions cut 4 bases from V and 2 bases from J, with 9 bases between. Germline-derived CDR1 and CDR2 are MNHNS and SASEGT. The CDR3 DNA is TGTGCCAGCAGTGTTCACACAGCCTACGAGCAGTACTTC. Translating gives CASSVHTAYEQYF.

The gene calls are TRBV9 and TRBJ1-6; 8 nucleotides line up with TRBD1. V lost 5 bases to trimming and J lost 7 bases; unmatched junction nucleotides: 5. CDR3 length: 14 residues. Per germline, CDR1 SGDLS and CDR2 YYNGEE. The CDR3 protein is CASSDRGGNSPLHF. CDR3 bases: TGTGCCAGCAGTGACAGGGGCGGGAATTCACCCCTCCACTTT.

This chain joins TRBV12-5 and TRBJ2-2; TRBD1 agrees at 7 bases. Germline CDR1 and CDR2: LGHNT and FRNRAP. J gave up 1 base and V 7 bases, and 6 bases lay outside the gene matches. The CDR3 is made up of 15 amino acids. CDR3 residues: CASAPGQLNTGELFF. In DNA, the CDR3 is TGTGCTAGTGCCCCGGGACAGCTGAACACCGGGGAGCTGTTTTTT.

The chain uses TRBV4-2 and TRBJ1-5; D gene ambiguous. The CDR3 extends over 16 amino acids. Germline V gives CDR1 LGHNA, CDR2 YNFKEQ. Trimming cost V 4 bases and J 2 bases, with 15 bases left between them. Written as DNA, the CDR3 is TGTGCCAGCAGCCCGAGACTCCATTCTGGCAATCAGCCCCAGCATTTT. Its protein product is CASSPRLHSGNQPQHF.

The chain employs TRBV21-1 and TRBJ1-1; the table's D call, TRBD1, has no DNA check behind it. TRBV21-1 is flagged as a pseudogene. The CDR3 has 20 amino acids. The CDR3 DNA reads TGTGCCAGCAGCAAATTGGATCACCAGCCGACCGGGACAGGGAGAACTGAAGCTTTCTTT. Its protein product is CASSKLDHQPTGTGRTEAFF.

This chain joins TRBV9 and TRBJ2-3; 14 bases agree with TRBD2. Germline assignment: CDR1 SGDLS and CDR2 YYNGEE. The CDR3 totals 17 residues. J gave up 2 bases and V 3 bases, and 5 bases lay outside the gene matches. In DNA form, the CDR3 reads TGTGCCAGCAGCGGGACTAGCGGGGGGAGTAACACAGATACGCAGTATTTT. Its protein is CASSGTSGGSNTDTQYF.

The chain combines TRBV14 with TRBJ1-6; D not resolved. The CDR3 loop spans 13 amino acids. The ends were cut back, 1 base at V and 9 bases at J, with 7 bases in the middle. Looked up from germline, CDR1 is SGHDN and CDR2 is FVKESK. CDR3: CASSQVGVSPLHF. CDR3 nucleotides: TGTGCCAGCAGCCAAGTAGGCGTTTCACCCCTCCACTTT. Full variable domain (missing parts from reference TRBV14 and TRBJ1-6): EAGVTQFPSHSVIEKGQTVTLRCDPISGHDNLYWYRRVMGKEIKFLLHFVKESKQDESGMPNNRFLAERTGGTYSTLKVQPAELEDSGVYFCASSQVGVSPLHFGNGTRLTVT.

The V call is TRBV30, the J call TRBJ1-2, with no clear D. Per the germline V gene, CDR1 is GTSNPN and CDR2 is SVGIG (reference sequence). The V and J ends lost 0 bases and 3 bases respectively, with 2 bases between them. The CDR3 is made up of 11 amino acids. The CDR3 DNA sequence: TGTGCCTGGAGTGTACACTATGGCTACACCTTC. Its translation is CAWSVHYGYTF.

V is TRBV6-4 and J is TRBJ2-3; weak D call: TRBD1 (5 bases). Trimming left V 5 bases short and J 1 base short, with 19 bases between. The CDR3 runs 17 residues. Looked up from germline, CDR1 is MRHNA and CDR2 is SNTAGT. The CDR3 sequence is CASSPNRQSRGTDTQYF. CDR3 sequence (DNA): TGTGCCAGCAGTCCAAACCGACAGTCCCGGGGCACAGATACGCAGTATTTT.

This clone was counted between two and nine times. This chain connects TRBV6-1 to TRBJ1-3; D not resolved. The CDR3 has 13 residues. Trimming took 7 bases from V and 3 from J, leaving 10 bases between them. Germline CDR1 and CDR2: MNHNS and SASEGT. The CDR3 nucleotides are TGTGCCAGCATCGTTGGTCTTGGAAACACCATATATTTT. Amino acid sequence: CASIVGLGNTIYF.